This T cell receptor beta chain was recovered during a study of blood T cell repertoires in COVID-19. Background on the study: The analysed material was cDNA or gDNA that came from T cells, B-cell-depleted T cells, or PBMCs.

Original processing notes: Nucleated cell counts were estimated from reference gene primer amplification. Only in-frame clones appear in the TCRdb table, and some are missing; sequencing was by immunoSEQ multiplex PCR. From that table come the V and J calls and clone size; the DNA was used to work out D and trimming. The table lists a few hundred thousand clones, 84% of them singletons. The V gene's germline CDR1 is SQVTM and CDR2 ANQGSEA. The length of the CDR3 is 15 residues. V lost 1 base and J 4 bases, leaving 15 bases between the germline ends. The TCR sequence derives from a man between 60 and 75 years old with acute or convalescent COVID-19. Sequencing was carried out using peripheral blood. The chain links TRBV29-1 to TRBJ2-3; perhaps TRBD1 as D (6 bases). This CDR3 reads CSVEGWTEKADTQYF. CDR3 nucleotide sequence: TGCAGCGTTGAAGGCTGGACAGAAAAAGCAGATACGCAGTATTTT.